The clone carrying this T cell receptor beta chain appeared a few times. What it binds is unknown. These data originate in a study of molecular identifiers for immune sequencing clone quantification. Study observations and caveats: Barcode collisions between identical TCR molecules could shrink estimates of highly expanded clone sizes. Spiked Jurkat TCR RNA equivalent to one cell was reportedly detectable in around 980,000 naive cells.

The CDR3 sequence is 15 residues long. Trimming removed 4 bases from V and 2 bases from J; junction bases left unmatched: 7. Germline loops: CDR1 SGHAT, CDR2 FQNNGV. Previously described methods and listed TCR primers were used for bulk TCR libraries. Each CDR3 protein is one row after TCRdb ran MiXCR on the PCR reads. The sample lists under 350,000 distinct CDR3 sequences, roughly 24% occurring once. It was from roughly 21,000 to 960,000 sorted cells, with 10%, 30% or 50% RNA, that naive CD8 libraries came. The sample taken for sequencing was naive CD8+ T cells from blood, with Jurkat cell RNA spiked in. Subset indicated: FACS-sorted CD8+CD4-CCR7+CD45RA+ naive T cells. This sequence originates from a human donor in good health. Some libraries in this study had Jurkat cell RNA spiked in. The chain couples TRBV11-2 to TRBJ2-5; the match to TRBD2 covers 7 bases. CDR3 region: CASSSPAGPQETQYF. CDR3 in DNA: TGTGCCAGCAGCTCCCCAGCGGGACCGCAAGAGACCCAGTACTTC.